The clone carrying this T cell receptor beta chain was observed a few times. Its antigen is still unknown. This record comes from a study of T cells in Graves' hyperthyroidism and ophthalmopathy. Study-level points and caveats: Most clonotypes that expanded in the thyroid above 0.001 also showed up in blood.

Amplification of TCR beta CDR3 regions used RNA as the template. TCR CDR3 regions were first amplified by RT-PCR with HTBI primers. One entry per CDR3 protein results from TCRdb running MiXCR on the multiplex PCR reads. The repertoire holds 600,000 to 900,000 distinct CDR3 sequences, with 16% as singletons. Patients aged 18 to 65 had newly diagnosed hyperthyroidism of under 2 months' duration. Every diagnosis used clinical symptoms, serum thyroxine and TRAb, thyroid ultrasound and orbital computed tomography. The PBMCs studied were ones that came from approximately 9.9 ml fresh peripheral blood. Trimming took 6 bases from V and 4 from J; bases not matched to a gene: 4. There are 15 residues in the CDR3.

Sequenced sample: blood. The sequence came from a man between 18 and 35 years old with Graves' hyperthyroidism. The rearrangement uses TRBV12-3 or TRBV12-4 and TRBJ2-3; 13 bases map to TRBD2. Here the CDR3 reads CASRTTSGRADTQYF. In nucleotides, the CDR3 is TGTGCCAGCAGAACAACTAGCGGGAGGGCAGATACGCAGTATTTT.